This TCR beta chain was recovered during a study of control samples from healthy donors and cancer patients. The CDR3 contains 13 residues. Germline loops: CDR1 MNHEY, CDR2 SMNVEV (reference sequence). Trimming removed 5 bases from V and 8 bases from J; junction bases left unmatched: 6. Clones were sequenced by immunoSEQ multiplex PCR, and TCRdb holds only the in-frame ones, with some missing. The sample consists of roughly 160,000 clones, 95% to 96% of them appearing once. This chain uses TRBV27 with TRBJ1-1, with 9 nucleotides matching TRBD1. The sequence was collected from a woman aged 25-40 years in good health. The sample comprised blood. The CDR3 DNA follows: TGTGCCAGCAGTGACAACAGGGGGCCCGAAGCTTTCTTT. Protein sequence: CASSDNRGPEAFF.